These T cell receptor beta chains were read from a single sample in a study of T cell responses to AZD1222 COVID-19 vaccine. Profiled with immunoSEQ multiplex PCR; TCRdb holds only in-frame clones, not every one. In the table there are around 170,000 clones, 85% to 95% of which are singletons. This specimen consisted of peripheral blood, obtained 28 days after the second AZD1222 dose. These receptors originate from an adult who received the AZD1222 COVID-19 vaccine. CDR3s include the opening cysteine and the closing phenylalanine or tryptophan. The D gene is left open where the match is weak. Only some rows state a clone size, as once, few, many or a class for expanded clones.

size: .
J: TRBJ2-3
D: .
V: TRBV7-3
DNA: TGTGCCAGCAGCATTCCGGGCCCCGCAACAGATACGCAGTATTTT
CDR3: CASSIPGPATDTQYF

size: once
J: TRBJ2-7
D: .
V: TRBV6-1
DNA: TGTGCCAGCAGTGAAGGACCGCTCTACGAGCAGTACTTC
CDR3: CASSEGPLYEQYF

size: .
J: TRBJ2-3
D: TRBD2
V: TRBV5-4
DNA: TGTGCCAGCAGCGAAACTAGCGGGAGTGGAGATACGCAGTATTTT
CDR3: CASSETSGSGDTQYF

size: .
J: TRBJ1-2
D: TRBD1
V: TRBV14
DNA: TGTGCCAGCAGCCACCCGGGACAGGGGACCTATGGCTACACCTTC
CDR3: CASSHPGQGTYGYTF

size: few
J: TRBJ2-7
D: .
V: TRBV2
DNA: TGTGCCAGCACGAGGGAGGTGGTAAGAGAGCAGTACTTC
CDR3: CASTREVVREQYF

size: .
J: TRBJ2-7
D: .
V: TRBV5-1
DNA: TGCGCCAGCAGCTTAAGACAGGGAGGCTCCTACGAGCAGTACTTC
CDR3: CASSLRQGGSYEQYF

size: .
J: TRBJ1-6
D: TRBD1
V: TRBV7-2
DNA: TGTGCCAGCAGCCATCGGACAGGTCCGAGCTCCTATAATTCACCCCTCCACTTT
CDR3: CASSHRTGPSSYNSPLHF

size: .
J: TRBJ1-1
D: .
V: TRBV28
DNA: TGTGCCAGCCGGATTGGTGGCGGATTTTCGAACACTGAAGCTTTCTTT
CDR3: CASRIGGGFSNTEAFF

size: .
J: TRBJ1-5
D: .
V: TRBV5-8
DNA: TGTGCCAGCAGCTTTTGGATGCGGGGGAAGGGCCGGCCCCAGCATTTT
CDR3: CASSFWMRGKGRPQHF

size: .
J: TRBJ1-5
D: .
V: TRBV2
DNA: TGTGCCAGCAGTCGGCCCTTAAGCAATCAGCCCCAGCATTTT
CDR3: CASSRPLSNQPQHF

size: .
J: TRBJ1-2
D: TRBD1
V: TRBV7-2
DNA: TGTGCCAGCAGCTTAGTTCAGGGGGCGGGTGGCTACACCTTC
CDR3: CASSLVQGAGGYTF

size: .
J: TRBJ1-4
D: .
V: TRBV28
DNA: TGTGCCAGCAGTTCAGGGGTGAGGAATGAAAAACTGTTTTTT
CDR3: CASSSGVRNEKLFF

size: .
J: TRBJ1-2
D: TRBD1
V: TRBV28
DNA: TGTGCCAGCCGGCAGGGGGTCTATGGCTACACCTTC
CDR3: CASRQGVYGYTF

size: .
J: TRBJ2-7
D: .
V: TRBV24-1
DNA: TGTGCCACCAGTAGTTCGGACAGCAAATACGAGCAGTACTTC
CDR3: CATSSSDSKYEQYF

size: .
J: TRBJ2-2
D: .
V: TRBV6-5
DNA: TGTGCCAGCCGCGGGGACACCGGGGAGCTGTTTTTT
CDR3: CASRGDTGELFF

size: once
J: TRBJ1-2
D: .
V: TRBV5-4
DNA: TGTGCCAGCAGCTTGGACAGGGTAGTTGGCTACACCTTC
CDR3: CASSLDRVVGYTF

size: .
J: TRBJ1-5
D: .
V: TRBV3-1/TRBV3-2
DNA: TGTGCCAGCAGCCAAGCCAGTAGCAATCAGCCCCAGCATTTT
CDR3: CASSQASSNQPQHF